The clone carrying this T cell receptor (beta chain) counts as medium-sized (0.01 to 0.1%). Its matching antigen is unknown. It was from about 21,000 to 970,000 sorted cells, with 10%, 30% or 50% RNA, that naive CD8 libraries came. Naive CD8 T cells were FACS-sorted by CD8+CD4-CCR7+CD45RA+ markers. The source of the sample is a study of molecular identifiers for immune sequencing clone quantification. Study conclusions and caveats: Clonotypes surpassing 20 RNA copies contained over 97% of effector molecules, versus under 1% in naive cells.

In TCRdb, the PCR reads were re-called with MiXCR into one record per CDR3 protein. The sample lists 9,500 to 15,000 distinct CDR3 sequences, around 18% occurring once. This TCR derives from a human donor in good health. Some libraries in this study had Jurkat cell RNA spiked in. The sample comprised naive CD8+ T cells from blood, with Jurkat cell RNA spiked in. Subset of the sample: FACS-sorted CD8+CD4-CCR7+CD45RA+ naive T cells.

The CDR3, as DNA: TGTGCCAGCAGTTACTGGGAACAGTACAACTATGGCTACACCTTC. The encoded protein is CASSYWEQYNYGYTF. This sequence joins TRBV6-6 and TRBJ1-2; no clear D gene. Germline V lookup: CDR1 MNHNY, CDR2 SVGAGI (reference sequence). V was clipped by 1 base and J by 2 bases, with 11 bases between them. There are 15 residues in the CDR3.